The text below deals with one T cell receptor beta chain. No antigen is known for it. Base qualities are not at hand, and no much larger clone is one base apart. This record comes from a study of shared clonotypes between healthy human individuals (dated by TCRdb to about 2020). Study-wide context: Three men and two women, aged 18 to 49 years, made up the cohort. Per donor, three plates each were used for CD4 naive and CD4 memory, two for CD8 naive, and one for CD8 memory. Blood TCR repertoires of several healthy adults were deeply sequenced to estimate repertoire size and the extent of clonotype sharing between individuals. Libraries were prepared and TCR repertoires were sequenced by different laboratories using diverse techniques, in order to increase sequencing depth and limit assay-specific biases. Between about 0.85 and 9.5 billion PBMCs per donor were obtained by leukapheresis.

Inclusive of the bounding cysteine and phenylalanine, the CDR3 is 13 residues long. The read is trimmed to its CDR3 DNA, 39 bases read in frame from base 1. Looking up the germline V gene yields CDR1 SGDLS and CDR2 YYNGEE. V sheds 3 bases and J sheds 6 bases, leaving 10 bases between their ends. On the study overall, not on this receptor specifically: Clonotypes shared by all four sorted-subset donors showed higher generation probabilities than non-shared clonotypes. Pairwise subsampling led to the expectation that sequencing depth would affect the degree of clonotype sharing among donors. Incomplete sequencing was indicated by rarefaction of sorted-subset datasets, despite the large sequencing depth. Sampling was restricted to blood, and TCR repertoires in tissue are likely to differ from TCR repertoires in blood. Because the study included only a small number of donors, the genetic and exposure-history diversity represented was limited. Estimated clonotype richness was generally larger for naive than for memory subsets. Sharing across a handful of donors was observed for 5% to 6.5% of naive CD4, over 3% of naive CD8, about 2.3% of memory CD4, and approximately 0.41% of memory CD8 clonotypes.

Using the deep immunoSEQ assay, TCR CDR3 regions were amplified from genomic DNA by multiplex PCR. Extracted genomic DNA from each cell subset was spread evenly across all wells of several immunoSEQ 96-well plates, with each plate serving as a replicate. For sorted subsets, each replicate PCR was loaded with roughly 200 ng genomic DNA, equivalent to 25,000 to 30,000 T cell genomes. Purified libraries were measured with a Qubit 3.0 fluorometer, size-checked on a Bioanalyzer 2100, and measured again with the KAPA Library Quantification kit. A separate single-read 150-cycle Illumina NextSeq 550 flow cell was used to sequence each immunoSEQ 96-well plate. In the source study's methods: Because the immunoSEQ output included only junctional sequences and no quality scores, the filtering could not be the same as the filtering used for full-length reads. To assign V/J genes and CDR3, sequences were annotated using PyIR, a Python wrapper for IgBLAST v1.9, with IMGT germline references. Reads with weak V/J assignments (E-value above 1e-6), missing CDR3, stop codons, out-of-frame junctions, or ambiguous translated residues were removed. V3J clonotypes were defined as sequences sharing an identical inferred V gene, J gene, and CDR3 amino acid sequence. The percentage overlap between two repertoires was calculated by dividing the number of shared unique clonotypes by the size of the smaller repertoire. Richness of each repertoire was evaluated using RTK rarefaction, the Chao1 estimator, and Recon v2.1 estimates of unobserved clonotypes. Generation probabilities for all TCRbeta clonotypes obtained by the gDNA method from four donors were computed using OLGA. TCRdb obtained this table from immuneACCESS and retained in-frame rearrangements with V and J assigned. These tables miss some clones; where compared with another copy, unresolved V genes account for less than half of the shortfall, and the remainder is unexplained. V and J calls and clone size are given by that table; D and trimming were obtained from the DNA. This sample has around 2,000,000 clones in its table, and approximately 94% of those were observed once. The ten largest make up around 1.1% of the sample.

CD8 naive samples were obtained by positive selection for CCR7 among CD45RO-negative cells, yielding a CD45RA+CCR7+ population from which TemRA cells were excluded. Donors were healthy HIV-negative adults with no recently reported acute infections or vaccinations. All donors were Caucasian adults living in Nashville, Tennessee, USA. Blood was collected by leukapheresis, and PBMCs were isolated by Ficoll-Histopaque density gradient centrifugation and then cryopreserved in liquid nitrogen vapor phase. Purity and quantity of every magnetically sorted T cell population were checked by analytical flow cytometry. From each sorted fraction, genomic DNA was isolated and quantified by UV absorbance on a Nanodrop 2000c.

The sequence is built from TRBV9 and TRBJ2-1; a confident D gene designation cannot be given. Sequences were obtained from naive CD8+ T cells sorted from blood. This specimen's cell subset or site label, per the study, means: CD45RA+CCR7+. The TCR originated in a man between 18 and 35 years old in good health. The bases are TGTGCCAGCAGCGACCTATATTCCAATGAGCAGTTCTTC. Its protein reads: CASSDLYSNEQFF.